The rows below give T cell receptor beta chains drawn from one sample of a study of neurological immune-mediated disorders. TCRdb reanalysed the 5' RACE reads using MiXCR and keeps one entry per CDR3 protein. The sample comprises 40,000 to 55,000 distinct CDR3 sequences, under 13% of which are singletons, and roughly 20% rests with the top ten. Material for sequencing was PBMCs. Source of these receptors: a woman aged 40 to 49 with HTLV-1-associated myelopathy (HAM/TSP). Each CDR3 is given with its conserved first and last residue. Each record gives: V gene, clone size, D gene, J gene, CDR3 protein, CDR3 DNA. The D gene is left open where the match is weak. Expanded clones are given a class, and other clones once, few, many or no size at all.

>TRBV5-5|many|-|TRBJ2-2
CASSIRTDTGELFF
TGTGCCAGCAGCATTAGGACAGACACCGGGGAGCTGTTTTTT
>TRBV9|many|TRBD1|TRBJ2-3
CASSVALGTGGSTQYF
TGTGCCAGCAGCGTAGCTCTAGGGACAGGGGGCTCCACGCAGTATTTT
>TRBV30|many|-|TRBJ2-7
CAWSEEGPSYEQYF
TGTGCCTGGAGTGAGGAGGGACCCTCCTACGAGCAGTACTTC
>TRBV5-5|many|-|TRBJ2-7
CASNRGGPTSYEQYF
TGTGCCAGCAACCGTGGGGGCCCTACGTCCTACGAGCAGTACTTC
>TRBV20-1|many|TRBD2|TRBJ2-7
CSARGLAGHGSSYEQYF
TGCAGTGCTAGAGGACTAGCGGGGCATGGGAGCTCCTACGAGCAGTACTTC
>TRBV19|-|-|TRBJ1-6
CASSIGAGVRSYNSPLHF
TGTGCCAGTAGTATAGGCGCCGGAGTCCGCTCCTATAATTCACCCCTCCACTTT
>TRBV2|many|TRBD2|TRBJ2-7
CASSESWLAGGNYEQYF
TGTGCCAGCAGTGAATCGTGGCTAGCGGGGGGCAACTACGAGCAGTACTTC
>TRBV20-1|many|-|TRBJ1-3
CSARSASGNTIYF
TGCAGTGCTAGAAGTGCGTCTGGAAACACCATATATTTT
>TRBV4-1|many|-|TRBJ2-7
CASSRTIASGRDEQYF
TGCGCCAGCAGCCGGACTATCGCATCAGGGCGCGACGAGCAGTACTTC
>TRBV30|-|TRBD2|TRBJ2-3
CACLLAGAGDTQYF
TGTGCCTGCCTACTAGCGGGGGCGGGAGATACGCAGTATTTT
>TRBV7-6|many|TRBD1|TRBJ1-2
CASSSDRDFGYTF
TGTGCCAGCAGCTCGGACAGGGATTTTGGCTACACCTTC
>TRBV12-3/TRBV12-4|many|-|TRBJ1-2
CASSLTDYGYTF
TGTGCCAGCAGTTTAACGGACTATGGCTACACCTTC
>TRBV4-1|many|TRBD1|TRBJ2-7
CASSPRDRGIGEYF
TGCGCCAGCAGCCCGCGGGACAGGGGGATAGGAGAGTACTTC
>TRBV2|many|TRBD1|TRBJ2-7
CASSEQQGVGEQYF
TGTGCCAGCAGTGAACAACAGGGGGTGGGAGAGCAGTACTTC
>TRBV12-3/TRBV12-4|many|-|TRBJ2-7
CASRKETEGEQYF
TGTGCCAGCAGGAAAGAGACAGAGGGCGAGCAGTACTTC
>TRBV10-3|many|-|TRBJ1-5
CAIGDANQPQHF
TGTGCCATCGGAGATGCCAATCAGCCCCAGCATTTT
>TRBV25-1|many|-|TRBJ1-1
CASSPAKGTEAFF
TGTGCCAGCAGCCCAGCTAAGGGCACTGAAGCTTTCTTT
>TRBV11-2|few|-|TRBJ2-7
CASSLGFRVDRIYEQYF
TGTGCCAGCAGCTTAGGTTTCAGGGTGGACAGAATCTACGAGCAGTACTTC
>TRBV7-2|medium-sized|TRBD1|TRBJ2-7
CASSPLTGRKQYF
TGTGCCAGCAGCCCCCTGACAGGGCGGAAGCAGTACTTC
>TRBV7-4|many|-|TRBJ1-5
CASSFRVRGNQPQHF
TGTGCCAGCAGCTTTCGAGTCAGGGGCAATCAGCCCCAGCATTTT
>TRBV29-1|many|TRBD1|TRBJ2-3
CSVEDLQPGQGLADTQYF
TGCAGCGTTGAAGATCTTCAGCCGGGACAGGGGTTAGCCGATACGCAGTATTTT
>TRBV29-1|many|-|TRBJ2-7
CSVVRGAEGEQYF
TGCAGCGTTGTCCGGGGAGCCGAAGGCGAGCAGTACTTC